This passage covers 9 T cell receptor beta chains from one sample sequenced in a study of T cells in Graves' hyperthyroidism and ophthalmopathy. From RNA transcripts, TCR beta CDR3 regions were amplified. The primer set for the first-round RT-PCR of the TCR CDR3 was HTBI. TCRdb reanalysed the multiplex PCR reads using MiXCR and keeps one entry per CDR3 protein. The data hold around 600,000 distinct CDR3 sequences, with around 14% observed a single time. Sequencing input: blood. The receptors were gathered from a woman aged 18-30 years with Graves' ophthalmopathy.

The CDR3 region has the DNA TGTGCCAGCAGCCATATTACAGGGCCTGGCTACACCTTC. Translating gives CASSHITGPGYTF. This sequence joins TRBV14 and TRBJ1-2; D may be TRBD1 (6 bases). Trimming left V 3 bases short and J 7 bases short, with 12 bases between. In germline, CDR1 is SGHDN, CDR2 FVKESK. The CDR3 extends over 13 amino acids. The variable domain in full, completed from reference TRBV14 and TRBJ1-2, reads EAGVTQFPSHSVIEKGQTVTLRCDPISGHDNLYWYRRVMGKEIKFLLHFVKESKQDESGMPNNRFLAERTGGTYSTLKVQPAELEDSGVYFCASSHITGPGYTFGSGTRLTVV.

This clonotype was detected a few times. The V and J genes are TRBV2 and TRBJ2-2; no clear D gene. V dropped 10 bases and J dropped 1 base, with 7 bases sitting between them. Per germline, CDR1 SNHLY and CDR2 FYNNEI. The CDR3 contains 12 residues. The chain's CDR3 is CATNRNTGELFF. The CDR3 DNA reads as TGTGCCACCAATCGGAACACCGGGGAGCTGTTTTTT.

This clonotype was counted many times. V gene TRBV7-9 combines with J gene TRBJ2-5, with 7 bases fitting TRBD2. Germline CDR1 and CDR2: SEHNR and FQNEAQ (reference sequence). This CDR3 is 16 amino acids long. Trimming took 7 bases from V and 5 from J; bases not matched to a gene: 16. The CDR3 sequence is CASTPSVKRGRETQYF. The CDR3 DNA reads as TGTGCCAGCACCCCGTCGGTAAAGCGGGGCCGGGAGACCCAGTACTTC.

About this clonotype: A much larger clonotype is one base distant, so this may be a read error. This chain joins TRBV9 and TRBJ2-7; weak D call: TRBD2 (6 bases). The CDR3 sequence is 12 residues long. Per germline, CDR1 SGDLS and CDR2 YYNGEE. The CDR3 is CASGEGGYERYF. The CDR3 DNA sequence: TGTGCCAGCGGCGAAGGAGGGTACGAGCGGTACTTC.

The CDR3 sequence: CASNVQGSTGELFF. DNA for the CDR3: TGTGCCAGTAACGTACAGGGTTCGACCGGGGAGCTGTTTTTT. The chain couples TRBV19 to TRBJ2-2, with D possibly matching TRBD1 (6 bases). Germline assignment: CDR1 LNHDA and CDR2 SQIVND (reference sequence). With 7 bases removed from V and 5 bases from J, the gap between germline ends came to 14 bases. CDR3 length: 14 amino acids.

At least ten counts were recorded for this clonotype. CDR3 DNA: TGTGCCTGGAGTCCACCCACTAGCGGCCTTTACAATGAGCAGTTCTTC. Amino acid sequence: CAWSPPTSGLYNEQFF. The chain recombines TRBV30 with TRBJ2-1, with TRBD2 identical over 8 bases. The CDR3 spans 16 residues. Per germline, CDR1 GTSNPN and CDR2 SVGIG (reference sequence). Germline trimming cut 2 bases from V and 4 bases from J; bases unmatched to any gene: 10.

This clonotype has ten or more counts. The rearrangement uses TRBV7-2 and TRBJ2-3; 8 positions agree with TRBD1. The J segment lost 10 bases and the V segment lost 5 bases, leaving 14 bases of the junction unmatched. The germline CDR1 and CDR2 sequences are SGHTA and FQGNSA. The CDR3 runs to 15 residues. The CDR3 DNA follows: TGTGCCAGCAGCCTGGACAGGGCTGAGCATAATGCGCAGTATTTT. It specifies CASSLDRAEHNAQYF.

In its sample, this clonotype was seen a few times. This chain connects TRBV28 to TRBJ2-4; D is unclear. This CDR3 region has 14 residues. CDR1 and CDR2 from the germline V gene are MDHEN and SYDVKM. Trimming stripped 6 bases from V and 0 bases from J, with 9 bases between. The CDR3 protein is CASRQTIAKNIQYF. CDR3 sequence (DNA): TGTGCCAGCAGGCAGACGATAGCCAAAAACATTCAGTACTTC.

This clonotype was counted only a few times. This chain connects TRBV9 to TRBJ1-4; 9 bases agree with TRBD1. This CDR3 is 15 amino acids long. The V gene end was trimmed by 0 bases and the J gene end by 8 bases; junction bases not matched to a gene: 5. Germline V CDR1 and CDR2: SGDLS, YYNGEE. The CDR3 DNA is TGTGCCAGCAGCGTAGAGGGACAGGGAAACGAAAAACTGTTTTTT. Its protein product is CASSVEGQGNEKLFF.